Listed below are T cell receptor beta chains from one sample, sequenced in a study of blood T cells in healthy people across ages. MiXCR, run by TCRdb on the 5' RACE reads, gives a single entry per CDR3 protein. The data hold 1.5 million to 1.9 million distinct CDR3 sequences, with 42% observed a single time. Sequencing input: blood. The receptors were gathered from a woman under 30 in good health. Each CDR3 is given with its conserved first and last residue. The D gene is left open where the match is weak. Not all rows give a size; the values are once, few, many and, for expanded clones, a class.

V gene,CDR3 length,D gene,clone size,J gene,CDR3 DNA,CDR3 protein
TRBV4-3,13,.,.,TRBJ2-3,TGCGCCAGCAGCAAGCAGCGGGCAGATACGCAGTATTTT,CASSKQRADTQYF
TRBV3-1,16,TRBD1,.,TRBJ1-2,TGTGCCAGCAGCGCAACAGGGGGCGCGACCGTCAATGGCTACACCTTC,CASSATGGATVNGYTF
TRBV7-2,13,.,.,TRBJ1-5,TGTGCCAGCAGCCCCTTGCTCGATCAGCCCCAGCATTTT,CASSPLLDQPQHF
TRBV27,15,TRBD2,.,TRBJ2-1,TGTACCAGCAGTAGCTCTAGCGGGAGTATTAATGAGCAGTTCTTC,CTSSSSSGSINEQFF
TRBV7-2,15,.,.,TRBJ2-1,TGTGCCAGCAGCCCGAGTGAGGCCCTCTTGAATGAGCAGTTCTTC,CASSPSEALLNEQFF
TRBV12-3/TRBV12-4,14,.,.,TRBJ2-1,TGTGCCAGCAGTGTAGCGCTGGGGCGATCCGAGCAGTTCTTC,CASSVALGRSEQFF
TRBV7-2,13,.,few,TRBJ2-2,TGTGCCAGCAGCTTATATAACACCGGGGAGCTGTTTTTT,CASSLYNTGELFF
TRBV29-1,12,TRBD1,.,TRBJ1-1,TGCAGCGTCGCGGGGCAGGGGGCGAAAGCTTTCTTT,CSVAGQGAKAFF
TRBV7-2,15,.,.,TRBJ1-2,TGTGCCAGCAGCACAGACAGAGCCATTAACTATGGCTACACCTTC,CASSTDRAINYGYTF
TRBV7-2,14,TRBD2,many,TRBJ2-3,TGTGCCAGCAGCTCGACTAGCGGCACAGATACGCAGTATTTT,CASSSTSGTDTQYF
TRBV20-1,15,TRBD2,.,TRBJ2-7,TGCAGTGCTAGAACGGGCTCGCGGGGGATCTACGAGCAGTACTTC,CSARTGSRGIYEQYF
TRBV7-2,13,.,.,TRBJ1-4,TGTGCCAGCAGCTTACGGGAGGGCGAAAAACTGTTTTTT,CASSLREGEKLFF
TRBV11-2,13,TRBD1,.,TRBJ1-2,TGTGCCAGCAGCCGGACAGGGCGGTTTGGCTACACCTTC,CASSRTGRFGYTF
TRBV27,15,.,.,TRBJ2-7,TGTGCCAGCAGAGGGTGGGGGAATTCGGTCTACGAGCAGTACTTC,CASRGWGNSVYEQYF
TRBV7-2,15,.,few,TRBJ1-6,TGTGCCAGCAAAAGAGCCTCGGGGCAAAATTCACCCCTCCACTTT,CASKRASGQNSPLHF
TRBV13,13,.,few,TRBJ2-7,TGTGCCAGCAGCACACCGGGAAATACGGAGCAGTACTTC,CASSTPGNTEQYF
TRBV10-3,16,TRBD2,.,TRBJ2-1,TGTGCCATCAGTGGGAGGACTAGCGGGACCTACAATGAGCAGTTCTTC,CAISGRTSGTYNEQFF
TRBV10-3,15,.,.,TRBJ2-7,TGTGCCATCAGTGACCACGGGACTGGAGGGTACGAGCAGTACTTC,CAISDHGTGGYEQYF
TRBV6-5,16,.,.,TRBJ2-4,TGTGCCAGCAGTTACCGATGGGGCTCGGCCAAAAACATTCAGTACTTC,CASSYRWGSAKNIQYF
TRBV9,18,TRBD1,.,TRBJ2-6,TGTGCCAGCAGCGCGAGGGACAGGGGGCACTCTGGGGCCAACGTCCTGACTTTC,CASSARDRGHSGANVLTF
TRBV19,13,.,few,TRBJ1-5,TGTGCCAGTAGTAGCGGATGGGATCAGCCCCAGCATTTT,CASSSGWDQPQHF
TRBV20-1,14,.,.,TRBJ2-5,TGCAGTGCTAGCCAGGAGGGGTTCCAAGAGATCCAGTACTTC,CSASQEGFQEIQYF
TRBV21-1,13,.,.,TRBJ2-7,TGTGCCAGCAGCAAAGGGGCCTGCTACGAGCAGTACTTC,CASSKGACYEQYF
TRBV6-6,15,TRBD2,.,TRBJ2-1,TGTGCCAGCAGTTACTCTGCGGGAGTTTACAATGAGCAGTTCTTC,CASSYSAGVYNEQFF
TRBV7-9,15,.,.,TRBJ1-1,TGTGCCAGCAGCCTGCAGGGAGGCATGAACACTGAAGCTTTCTTT,CASSLQGGMNTEAFF
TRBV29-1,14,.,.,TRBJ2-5,TGCAGCGCGTCAGACTGGGTGCAGGGCCAGACCCAGTACTTC,CSASDWVQGQTQYF
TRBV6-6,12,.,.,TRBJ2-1,TGTGCCAGCAGCTACCCGGGGCCCGAGCAGTTCTTC,CASSYPGPEQFF
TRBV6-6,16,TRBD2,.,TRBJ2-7,TGTGCCAGCAGTTGGACTAGCGGGAGCTCCTACAATGAGCAGTACTTC,CASSWTSGSSYNEQYF
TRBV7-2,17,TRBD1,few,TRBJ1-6,TGTGCCAGCAGCTCGAGTTACCAGGGGGCAATCAGTTCACCCCTCCACTTT,CASSSSYQGAISSPLHF